Each of the 24 T cell receptor beta chains below was sequenced from the same sample in a study of cytomegalovirus exposure and HLA in healthy donors. PCR involved 60 Vbeta and 13 Jbeta primers. Using immunoSEQ multiplex PCR, the repertoire was profiled, and TCRdb retains in-frame clones only, with some absent. Here the sample table reports approximately 93,000 clones. Sequencing was done on a sample of PBMCs. Receptors were obtained from a woman in her thirties in good health and CMV-seronegative.

The V call is TRBV2, the J call TRBJ1-2; 9 bases match TRBD1. The V segment lost 5 bases and the J segment 8 bases; nucleotides outside the gene matches: 9. Germline-derived CDR1 and CDR2 are SNHLY and FYNNEI. There are 14 residues in the CDR3. CDR3 in amino acids: CASSSRGQGLGYTF. The CDR3 DNA is TGTGCCAGCAGTTCCCGGGGACAGGGTTTAGGCTACACCTTC.

This sequence joins TRBV27 and TRBJ2-1; 7 nucleotides match TRBD2. The CDR3 contains 15 residues. With V trimmed by 3 bases and J by 8 bases, 10 bases remained unmatched. Germline V lookup: CDR1 MNHEY, CDR2 SMNVEV (reference sequence). CDR3 in amino acids: CASSFWSSGFDEQFF. CDR3 DNA sequence: TGTGCCAGCAGTTTTTGGTCTAGCGGCTTCGATGAGCAGTTCTTC.

V gene TRBV28 combines with J gene TRBJ2-1, with a weak D call TRBD2 (5 bases). Germline assignment: CDR1 MDHEN and CDR2 SYDVKM. Trimming stripped 3 bases from V and 7 bases from J, with 13 bases between. The CDR3 has 14 amino acids. The CDR3 reads CASSFQDFKNEQFF. The CDR3 nucleotides read TGTGCCAGCAGTTTTCAGGACTTTAAGAATGAGCAGTTCTTC. The complete variable domain, with remaining parts taken from reference TRBV28 and TRBJ2-1, reads DVKVTQSSRYLVKRTGEKVFLECVQDMDHENMFWYRQDPGLGLRLIYFSYDVKMKEKGDIPEGYSVSREKKERFSLILESASTNQTSMYLCASSFQDFKNEQFFGPGTRLTVL.

V gene TRBV10-3 combines with J gene TRBJ2-3; 10 nucleotides line up with TRBD2. This CDR3 has 18 residues. Germline V CDR1 and CDR2: ENHRY, SYGVKD. The V segment lost 3 bases and the J segment 3 bases; nucleotides outside the gene matches: 12. CDR3 sequence reads: CAISDQPQRGGGTDTQYF. The CDR3 DNA follows: TGTGCCATCAGTGACCAACCCCAGCGGGGGGGCGGTACAGATACGCAGTATTTT.

The chain couples TRBV7-3 to TRBJ1-2; TRBD1 matches at 7 bases. CDR3 length: 14 amino acids. Germline values: CDR1 SGHTA, CDR2 FQGTGA. With V trimmed by 5 bases and J by 8 bases, 11 bases remained unmatched. CDR3 sequence: CASSQTPGQRGYTF. The CDR3 region has the DNA TGTGCCAGCAGCCAGACCCCGGGACAGCGGGGCTACACCTTC.

The chain uses TRBV4-1 and TRBJ2-7; D possibly corresponds to TRBD2 (6 bases). Per the germline V gene, CDR1 is MGHRA and CDR2 is YSYEKL. Trimming pared 4 bases from V and 0 bases from J, leaving 16 bases between. This CDR3 spans 16 amino acids. CDR3 protein: CASSPPLRERSYEQYF. The CDR3 coding sequence is TGCGCCAGCAGCCCCCCCCTCCGGGAGCGCTCCTACGAGCAGTACTTC.

CDR3 coding DNA: TGTGCCAGCAGCGGGACAGGGGGACGTAATGAAAAACTGTTTTTT. Amino acid sequence: CASSGTGGRNEKLFF. V gene TRBV7-2 combines with J gene TRBJ1-4; TRBD1 aligns across 11 bases. Looked up from germline, CDR1 is SGHTA and CDR2 is FQGNSA. V gave up 5 bases and J gave up 4 bases; unmatched junction bases: 3. The CDR3 covers 15 residues.

The V gene is TRBV5-1, the J gene TRBJ2-1; 10 positions agree with TRBD2. The CDR3 sequence is 15 residues long. Trimming at V came to 0 bases and at J to 6 bases, leaving 3 bases not matched to a gene. Germline CDR1 and CDR2: SGHRS and YFSETQ. CDR3 nucleotides: TGCGCCAGCAGCTTGGTTGGACTAGCGGCCAATGAGCAGTTCTTC. Its protein is CASSLVGLAANEQFF.

Written as DNA, the CDR3 is TGTGCCAGCAGACCAGGACAACACAATCAGCCCCAGCATTTT. Its protein is CASRPGQHNQPQHF. This chain links TRBV6-6 with TRBJ1-5, with D perhaps TRBD1 (5 bases). Trimming pared 6 bases from V and 3 bases from J, leaving 12 bases between. CDR1 MNHNY and CDR2 SVGAGI come from the germline V gene (reference sequence). This CDR3 spans 14 amino acids.

The chain has TRBV29-1 and TRBJ2-7, with a possible D match to TRBD2 (6 bases). V was trimmed by 6 bases and J by 2 bases, leaving 17 bases between them. The CDR3 sequence is 14 residues long. Germline V gives CDR1 SQVTM, CDR2 ANQGSEA. Here the CDR3 DNA reads TGCAGCGTCACCGGGACTCTGAGGGCCTACGAGCAGTACTTC. Translating it yields CSVTGTLRAYEQYF.

The chain recombines TRBV5-1 with TRBJ2-5, with 8 bases identical to TRBD1. Germline CDR1 and CDR2: SGHRS and YFSETQ. This CDR3 region has 15 residues. V lost 1 base, J lost 4 bases, and 6 bases stayed unmatched. CDR3 DNA: TGCGCCAGCAGCTTGCACAGGGGGAGACGAGAGACCCAGTACTTC. Its translation: CASSLHRGRRETQYF.

This chain connects TRBV6-1 to TRBJ2-2; 7 bases agree with TRBD2. CDR3 length equals 14 residues. The ends lost 4 bases at V and 3 bases at J; junction bases unmatched: 2. The germline gives CDR1 MNHNS, CDR2 SASEGT. CDR3 region: CASSGLADTGELFF. The CDR3, as DNA: TGTGCCAGCAGTGGGCTAGCGGACACCGGGGAGCTGTTTTTT.

The chain recombines TRBV6-5 with TRBJ2-7; TRBD2 matches at 7 bases. The CDR3 is 14 residues long. Germline-derived CDR1 and CDR2 are MNHEY and SVGAGI. V lost 0 bases, J lost 4 bases, and 3 bases stayed unmatched. In nucleotides, the CDR3 is TGTGCCAGCAGTTACTCGCGGGGGAATTACGAGCAGTACTTC. It encodes CASSYSRGNYEQYF.

The V and J genes are TRBV5-8 and TRBJ1-5, with TRBD1 identical over 10 bases. Germline CDR1 and CDR2: SGHTS and YDEGEE. V lost 0 bases and J lost 2; bases outside the gene matches: 5. CDR3 length equals 17 residues. CDR3 sequence: CASSLEVGTGGNQPQHF. CDR3 nucleotides: TGTGCCAGCAGCTTGGAGGTCGGGACAGGGGGCAATCAGCCCCAGCATTTT.

J is TRBJ2-7 and V is TRBV27; a weak D match, TRBD1 (5 bases). The V end lost 4 bases, the J end lost 2 bases, and 9 bases lay between the germline ends. This CDR3 comprises 13 residues. The germline V gene encodes CDR1 MNHEY and CDR2 SMNVEV (reference sequence). CDR3 sequence: CASSSLGAYEQYF. The CDR3 DNA sequence: TGTGCCAGCAGTTCTCTAGGGGCCTACGAGCAGTACTTC.

A remark on this clone: Other DNA sequences in the same sample also yield this CDR3. The V and J genes are TRBV14 and TRBJ1-1, with D perhaps TRBD1 (5 bases). This CDR3 is built from 13 residues. Trimming took off 1 base at V and 7 bases at J, with 10 bases between the two ends. The V gene's germline CDR1 is SGHDN and CDR2 FVKESK. The CDR3, as DNA: TGTGCCAGCAGCCAAGTCCCAGGGATTGAAGCTTTCTTT. It yields the protein CASSQVPGIEAFF.

V gene TRBV7-9 combines with J gene TRBJ2-5; perhaps TRBD1 as D (5 bases). The CDR3 extends over 12 amino acids. Germline-derived CDR1 and CDR2 are SEHNR and FQNEAQ (reference sequence). Trimming took 11 bases from V and 1 from J, leaving 11 bases between them. Here the CDR3 reads CASWGSQETQYF. The CDR3 nucleotides are TGTGCCTCCTGGGGCTCCCAAGAGACCCAGTACTTC. The whole variable domain, remainder taken from reference TRBV7-9 and TRBJ2-5, is DTGVSQNPRHKITKRGQNVTFRCDPISEHNRLYWYRQTLGQGPEFLTYFQNEAQLEKSRLLSDRFSAERPKGSFSTLEIQRTEQGDSAMYLCASWGSQETQYFGPGTRLLVL.

The rearrangement links TRBV18 to TRBJ1-5; 7 nucleotides align to TRBD1. Unmatched junction bases numbered 10, after V lost 6 bases and J lost 2 bases. CDR3 length: 16 residues. Germline assignment: CDR1 KGHSH and CDR2 LQKENI. The CDR3 nucleotides are TGTGCCAGCTCCCCGGGCAGGGGGTCGGGCAATCAGCCCCAGCATTTT. Amino acid sequence: CASSPGRGSGNQPQHF.

The chain combines TRBV19 with TRBJ2-3; no reliable D call. This CDR3 contains 12 residues. Trimming removed 4 bases from V and 6 bases from J, with 8 bases in between. CDR1 LNHDA and CDR2 SQIVND come from the germline V gene (reference sequence). The DNA of the CDR3 is TGTGCCAGTAGTACCCTCGGGGATACGCAGTATTTT. Its protein is CASSTLGDTQYF.

Notes on this clone: One end of the junction varies from germline; a read error may be responsible. The gene calls are TRBV5-1 and TRBJ2-1, with 7 nucleotides matching TRBD2. The CDR3 sequence is 15 residues long. Germline lookup yields CDR1 SGHRS and CDR2 YFSETQ. The CDR3 loop reads CASSLGLASDNEQFF. The CDR3 nucleotides are TGCGCCAGCAGCTTGGGACTAGCCTCCGACAATGAGCAGTTCTTC.

V is TRBV28 and J is TRBJ2-7; TRBD1 is a possible D gene (6 bases). CDR1 is MDHEN and CDR2 is SYDVKM in the germline V gene. This CDR3 has 14 residues. Trimming took off 5 bases at V and 4 bases at J, with 15 bases between the two ends. DNA of the CDR3: TGTGCCAGCAGTCCAACTCTACAGGGATACGAGCAGTACTTC. Translating gives CASSPTLQGYEQYF.

The gene calls are TRBV15 and TRBJ2-7; 9 nucleotides agree with TRBD1. The length of the CDR3 is 15 residues. The germline V gene has CDR1 LNHNV and CDR2 YYDKDF (reference sequence). After removal of 0 bases from V and 5 bases from J, the junction contained 5 bases not matched to a gene. In DNA form, the CDR3 reads TGTGCCACCAGCAGAGATAGAACAGGGGGCGACGAGCAGTACTTC. Its protein is CATSRDRTGGDEQYF.

The chain couples TRBV18 to TRBJ1-1; 7 nucleotides align to TRBD1. From germline, CDR1 is KGHSH and CDR2 LQKENI. The CDR3 runs to 15 residues. V lost 3 bases and J lost 4; bases outside the gene matches: 8. The CDR3 DNA reads TGTGCCAGCTCACCGCCTGGACAGGTTCGCACTGAAGCTTTCTTT. The encoded protein is CASSPPGQVRTEAFF. The full variable domain, its missing parts supplied by reference TRBV18 and TRBJ1-1, is NAGVMQNPRHLVRRRGQEARLRCSPMKGHSHVYWYRQLPEEGLKFMVYLQKENIIDESGMPKERFSAEFPKEGPSILRIQQVVRGDSAAYFCASSPPGQVRTEAFFGQGTRLTVV.

This chain links TRBV5-1 with TRBJ2-2; 11 positions match TRBD2. J lost 2 bases, V lost 0 bases, and 6 bases had no gene match. Germline lookup yields CDR1 SGHRS and CDR2 YFSETQ. The CDR3 runs to 18 residues. The CDR3 nucleotides are TGCGCCAGCAGCTTGGTAACGGGACTAGCGGATAACACCGGGGAGCTGTTTTTT. Protein sequence: CASSLVTGLADNTGELFF.